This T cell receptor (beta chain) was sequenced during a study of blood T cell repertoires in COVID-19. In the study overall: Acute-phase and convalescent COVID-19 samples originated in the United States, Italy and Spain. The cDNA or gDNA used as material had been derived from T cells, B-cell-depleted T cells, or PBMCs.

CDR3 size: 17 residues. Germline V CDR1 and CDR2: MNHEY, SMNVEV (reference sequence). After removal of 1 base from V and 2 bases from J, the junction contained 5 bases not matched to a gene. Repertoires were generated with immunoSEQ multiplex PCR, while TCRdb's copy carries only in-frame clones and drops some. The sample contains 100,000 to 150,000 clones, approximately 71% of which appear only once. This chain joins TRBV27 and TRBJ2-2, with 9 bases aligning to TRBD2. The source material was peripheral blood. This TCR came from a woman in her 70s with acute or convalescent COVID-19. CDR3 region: CASSLWASGVNTGELFF. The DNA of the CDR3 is TGTGCCAGCAGTTTATGGGCTAGCGGGGTAAACACCGGGGAGCTGTTTTTT.